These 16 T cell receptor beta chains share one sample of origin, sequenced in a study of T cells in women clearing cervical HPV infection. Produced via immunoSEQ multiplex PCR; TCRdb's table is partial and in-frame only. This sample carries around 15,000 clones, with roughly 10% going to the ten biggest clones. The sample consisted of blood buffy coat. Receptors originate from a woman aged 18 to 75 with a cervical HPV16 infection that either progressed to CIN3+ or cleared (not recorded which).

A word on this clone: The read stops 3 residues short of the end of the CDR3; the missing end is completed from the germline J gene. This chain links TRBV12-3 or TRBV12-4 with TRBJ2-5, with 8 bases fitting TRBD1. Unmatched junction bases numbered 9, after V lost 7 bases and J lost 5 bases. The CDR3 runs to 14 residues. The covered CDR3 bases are TGTGCCAGCAACGTCAGGGGGCTCGGGGAGACC. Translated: CASNVRGLGET. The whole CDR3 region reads CASNVRGLGETQYF.

The CDR3 sequence is CASSLRGQSYEQYF. CDR3 DNA (partial): TGTGCCAGCAGCTTGAGGGGACAGTCCTACGAG. The chain combines TRBV11-3 with TRBJ2-7; 7 positions agree with TRBD1. Coverage ceases 3 residues before the CDR3 finishes, and the germline J gene fills in the end. CDR3 length: 14 residues. The germline CDR1 and CDR2 sequences are SGHNT and YENEEA. J gave up 1 base and V 3 bases, and 3 bases lay outside the gene matches. Based on the CDR3 plus reference TRBV11-3 and TRBJ2-7, the full variable domain is EAGVVQSPRYKIIEKKQPVAFWCNPISGHNTLYWYLQNLGQGPELLIRYENEEAVDDSQLPKDRFSAERLKGVDSTLKIQPAELGDSAVYLCASSLRGQSYEQYFGPGTRLTVT.

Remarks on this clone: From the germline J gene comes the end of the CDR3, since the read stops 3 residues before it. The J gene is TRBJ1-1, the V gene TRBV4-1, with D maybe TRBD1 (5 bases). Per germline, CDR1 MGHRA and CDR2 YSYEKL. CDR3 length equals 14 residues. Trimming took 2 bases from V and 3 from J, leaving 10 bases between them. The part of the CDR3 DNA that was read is TGCGCCAGCAGCCAACCAGGGAGGGACACTGAA. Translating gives CASSQPGRDTE. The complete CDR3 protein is CASSQPGRDTEAFF.

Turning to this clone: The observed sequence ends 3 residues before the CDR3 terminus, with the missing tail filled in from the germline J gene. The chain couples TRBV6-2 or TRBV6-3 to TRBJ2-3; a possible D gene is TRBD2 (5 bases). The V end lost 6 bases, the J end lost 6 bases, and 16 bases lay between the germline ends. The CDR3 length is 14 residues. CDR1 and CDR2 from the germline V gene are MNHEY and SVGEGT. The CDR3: CASRNVLIADTQYF. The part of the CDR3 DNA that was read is TGTGCCAGCAGGAACGTCCTAATAGCGGATACG.

CDR3 in amino acids: CASSELGIAGGSTDTQYF. The DNA read from the CDR3 is TGTGCCAGCAGTGAATTGGGAATAGCGGGGGGCAGCACAGATACG. This rearrangement joins TRBV2 to TRBJ2-3; 10 bases fit TRBD2. Read data end 3 residues before the CDR3 end; the end is taken from the germline J gene. The CDR3 is 18 residues long. Germline values: CDR1 SNHLY, CDR2 FYNNEI. Trimming cost V 2 bases and J 0 bases; bases outside gene matches: 8. Using reference TRBV2 and TRBJ2-3 for the parts outside the CDR3, the full variable domain is EPEVTQTPSHQVTQMGQEVILRCVPISNHLYFYWYRQILGQKVEFLVSFYNNEISEKSEIFDDQFSVERPDGSNFTLKIRSTKLEDSAMYFCASSELGIAGGSTDTQYFGPGTRLTVL.

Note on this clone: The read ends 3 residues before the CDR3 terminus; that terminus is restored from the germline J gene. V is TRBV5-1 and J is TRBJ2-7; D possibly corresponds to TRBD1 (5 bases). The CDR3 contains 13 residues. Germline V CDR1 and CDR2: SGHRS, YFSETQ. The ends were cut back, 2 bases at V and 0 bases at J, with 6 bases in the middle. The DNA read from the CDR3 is TGCGCCAGCAGCTTAGGGGTCTCCTACGAG. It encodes CASSLGVSYE. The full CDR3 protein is CASSLGVSYEQYF.

The CDR3 sequence: CASSDSGREHTGELFF. The DNA read from the CDR3 is TGTGCCAGCAGTGACTCTGGCAGGGAGCACACCGGGGAG. V gene TRBV6-4 combines with J gene TRBJ2-2; either TRBD1 or TRBD2 may supply D (5 bases each). The read gets to within 3 residues of the CDR3 end, and the germline J gene fills in the rest. Trimming took off 0 bases at V and 3 bases at J, with 11 bases between the two ends. Germline lookup yields CDR1 MRHNA and CDR2 SNTAGT. The CDR3 runs 16 residues.

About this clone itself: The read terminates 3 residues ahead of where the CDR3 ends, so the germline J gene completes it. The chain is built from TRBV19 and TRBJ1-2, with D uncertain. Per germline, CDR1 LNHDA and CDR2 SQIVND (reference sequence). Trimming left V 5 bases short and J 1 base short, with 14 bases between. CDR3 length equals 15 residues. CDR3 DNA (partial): TGTGCCAGTAGTGCATACAAAGTTCTTAACTATGGC. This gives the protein CASSAYKVLNYG. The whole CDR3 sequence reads CASSAYKVLNYGYTF.

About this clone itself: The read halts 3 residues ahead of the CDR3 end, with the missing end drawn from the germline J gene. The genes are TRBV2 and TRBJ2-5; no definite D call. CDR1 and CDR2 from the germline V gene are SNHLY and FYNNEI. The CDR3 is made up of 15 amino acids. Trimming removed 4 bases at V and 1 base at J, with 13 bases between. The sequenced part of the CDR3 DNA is TGTGCCAGCAGTGTAATTAAGACTCTCCAAGAGACC. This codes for CASSVIKTLQET. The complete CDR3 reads CASSVIKTLQETQYF.

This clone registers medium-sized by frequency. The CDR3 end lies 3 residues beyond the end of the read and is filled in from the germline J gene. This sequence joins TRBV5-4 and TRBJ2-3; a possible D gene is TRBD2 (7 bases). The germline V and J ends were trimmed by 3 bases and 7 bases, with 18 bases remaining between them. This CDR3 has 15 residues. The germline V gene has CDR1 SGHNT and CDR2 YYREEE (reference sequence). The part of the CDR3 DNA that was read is TGTGCCAGCAGCTCGCGGGGGAGAGGGGGGTATACG. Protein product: CASSSRGRGGYT. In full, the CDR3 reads CASSSRGRGGYTQYF. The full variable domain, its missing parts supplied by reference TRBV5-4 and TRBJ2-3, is ETGVTQSPTHLIKTRGQQVTLRCSSQSGHNTVSWYQQALGQGPQFIFQYYREEENGRGNFPPRFSGLQFPNYSSELNVNALELDDSALYLCASSSRGRGGYTQYFGPGTRLTVL.

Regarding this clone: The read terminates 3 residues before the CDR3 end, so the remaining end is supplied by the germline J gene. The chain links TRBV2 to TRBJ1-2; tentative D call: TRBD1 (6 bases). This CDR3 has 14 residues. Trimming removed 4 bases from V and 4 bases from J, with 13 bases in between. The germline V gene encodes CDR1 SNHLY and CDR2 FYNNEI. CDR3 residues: CASSAQLDSYGYTF. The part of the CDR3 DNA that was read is TGTGCCAGCAGTGCCCAACTGGACAGCTATGGC.

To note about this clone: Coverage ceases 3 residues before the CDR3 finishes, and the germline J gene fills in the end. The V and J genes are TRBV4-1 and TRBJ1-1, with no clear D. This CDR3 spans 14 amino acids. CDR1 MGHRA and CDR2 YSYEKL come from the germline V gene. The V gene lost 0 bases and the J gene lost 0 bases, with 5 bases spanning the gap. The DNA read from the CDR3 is TGCGCCAGCAGCCAAGATGGCATGAACACTGAA. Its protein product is CASSQDGMNTE. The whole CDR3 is CASSQDGMNTEAFF.

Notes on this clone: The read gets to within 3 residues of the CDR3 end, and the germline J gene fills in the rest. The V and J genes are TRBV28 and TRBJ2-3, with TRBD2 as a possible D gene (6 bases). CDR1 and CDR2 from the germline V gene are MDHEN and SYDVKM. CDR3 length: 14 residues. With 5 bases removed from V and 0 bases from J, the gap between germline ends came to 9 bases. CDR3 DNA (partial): TGTGCCAGCAGTCAAGCGGGTAGCACAGATACG. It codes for CASSQAGSTDT. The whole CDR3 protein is CASSQAGSTDTQYF.

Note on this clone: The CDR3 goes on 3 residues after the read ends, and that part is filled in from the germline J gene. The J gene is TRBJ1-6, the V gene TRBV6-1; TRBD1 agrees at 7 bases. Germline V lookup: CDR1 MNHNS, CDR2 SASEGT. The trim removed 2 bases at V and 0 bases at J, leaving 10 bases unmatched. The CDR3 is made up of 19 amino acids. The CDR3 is CASSEWGQRFSSYNSPLHF. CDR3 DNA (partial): TGTGCCAGCAGTGAATGGGGACAGCGTTTCAGCTCCTATAATTCACCC.

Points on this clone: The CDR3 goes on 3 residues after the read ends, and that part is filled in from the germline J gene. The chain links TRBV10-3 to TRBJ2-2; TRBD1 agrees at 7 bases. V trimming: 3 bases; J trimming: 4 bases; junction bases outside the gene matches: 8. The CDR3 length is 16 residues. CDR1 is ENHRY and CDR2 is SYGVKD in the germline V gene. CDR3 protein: CAISEGTERSTGELFF. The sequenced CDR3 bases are TGTGCCATCAGTGAAGGGACAGAAAGGAGCACCGGGGAG.

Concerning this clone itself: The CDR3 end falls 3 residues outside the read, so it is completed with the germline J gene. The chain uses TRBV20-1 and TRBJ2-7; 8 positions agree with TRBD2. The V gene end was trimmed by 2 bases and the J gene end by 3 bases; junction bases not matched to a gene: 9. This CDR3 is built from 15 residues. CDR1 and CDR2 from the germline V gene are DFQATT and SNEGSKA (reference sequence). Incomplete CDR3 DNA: TGCAGTGCTAGATTCCCTAGACTAGCGAGCTACGAG. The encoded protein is CSARFPRLASYE. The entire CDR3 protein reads CSARFPRLASYEQYF.